The clone carrying this T cell receptor beta chain was found a few times. Its target is not known. This entry is derived from a study of Graves' ophthalmopathy and Graves' hyperthyroidism. J lost 1 base, V lost 0 bases, and 3 bases had no gene match. CDR1 and CDR2 from the germline V gene are ENHRY and SYGVKD. CDR3 size: 16 residues. Diagnosis was based on clinical symptoms, serum thyroxine, TRAb, thyroid ultrasound and orbital computed tomography. As the template, RNA transcripts were used to amplify TCR beta CDR3 regions. Following a first-round RT-PCR that used HTBI primers, a second-round multiplex PCR was carried out. TCRdb processed the multiplex PCR reads anew with MiXCR; each CDR3 protein has one entry. The sample lists around 670,000 distinct CDR3 sequences, roughly 40% occurring once. Study results and caveats: The model reached just under 71% sensitivity and roughly 72% specificity for predicting ophthalmopathy progression.

The sequence was collected from an adult man with Graves' ophthalmopathy. What was sequenced was peripheral blood. The rearrangement joins TRBV10-3 to TRBJ2-5, with 9 bases identical to TRBD2. The CDR3 DNA reads as TGTGCCATCAGTGAGTCGACTAGCGGCAGCCAAGAGACCCAGTACTTC. It codes for CAISESTSGSQETQYF.